The 26 T cell receptor beta chains below were found in one sample sequenced in a study of shared clonotypes between healthy human individuals. Repertoires were generated with immunoSEQ multiplex PCR, while TCRdb's copy carries only in-frame clones and drops some. The top ten clones hold roughly 0.61% of a sample with over 850,000 clones, more than 75% of them seen once. The sequenced sample consisted of memory CD4+ T cells from PBMCs. The sample's subset: CD45RA-negative fraction. These TCRs come from a man younger than 35 in good health. Some clones in this sample may be carry-over from other donors' samples.

The chain recombines TRBV7-8 with TRBJ2-7; D is tentatively TRBD1 or TRBD2 (6 bases each). The CDR3 sequence is 13 residues long. CDR1 SGHVS and CDR2 FQNEAQ come from the germline V gene. Trimming stripped 5 bases from V and 3 bases from J, with 11 bases between. The CDR3 is CASSGGQNYEQYF. CDR3 nucleotides: TGTGCCAGCAGCGGGGGGCAGAACTACGAGCAGTACTTC.

Notes on this clone: At the DNA level, this CDR3 is encoded by other sequences in the same sample as well. The chain combines TRBV27 with TRBJ2-1; D gene ambiguous. The CDR3 extends over 13 amino acids. V was trimmed by 3 bases and J by 4 bases, leaving 7 bases between them. Germline-derived CDR1 and CDR2 are MNHEY and SMNVEV (reference sequence). CDR3 protein: CASSFGVYNEQFF. The DNA for the CDR3 is TGTGCCAGCAGTTTTGGGGTATACAATGAGCAGTTCTTC.

The chain links TRBV6-6 to TRBJ2-3; maybe TRBD1 (6 bases). The V gene's germline CDR1 is MNHNY and CDR2 SVGAGI (reference sequence). The CDR3 length is 14 residues. V dropped 5 bases and J dropped 2 bases, with 11 bases sitting between them. For the CDR3, the DNA is TGTGCCAGCAGTCAGGGGCTTCACACAGATACGCAGTATTTT. Translating it yields CASSQGLHTDTQYF.

The V gene is TRBV5-1, the J gene TRBJ2-7, with D possibly TRBD1 on 6 matching bases. CDR3 length: 15 residues. Per germline, CDR1 SGHRS and CDR2 YFSETQ. Trimming cost V 0 bases and J 5 bases, with 15 bases left between them. The CDR3 loop reads CASSLAGHGSHEQYF. The CDR3 bases are TGCGCCAGCAGCTTGGCGGGACACGGGTCCCACGAGCAGTACTTC.

This chain uses TRBV10-3 with TRBJ2-7; 7 bases match TRBD2. V lost 6 bases and J lost 4; bases outside the gene matches: 6. This CDR3 contains 13 residues. Germline V gene data show CDR1 as ENHRY and CDR2 as SYGVKD. The CDR3 DNA reads TGTGCCATCAGCGCGGGAGCCAATTACGAGCAGTACTTC. Its protein product is CAISAGANYEQYF.

The rearrangement joins TRBV7-9 to TRBJ1-2; D is unclear. The CDR3 has 15 residues. V lost 2 bases to trimming and J lost 8 bases, with 18 bases between them. The germline gives CDR1 SEHNR, CDR2 FQNEAQ (reference sequence). The CDR3: CASSLMRGPVEGYTF. The CDR3 nucleotides are TGTGCCAGCAGCTTAATGCGTGGGCCTGTGGAGGGCTACACCTTC. Combining the CDR3 with reference TRBV7-9 and TRBJ1-2 gives the whole variable domain DTGVSQNPRHKITKRGQNVTFRCDPISEHNRLYWYRQTLGQGPEFLTYFQNEAQLEKSRLLSDRFSAERPKGSFSTLEIQRTEQGDSAMYLCASSLMRGPVEGYTFGSGTRLTVV.

The chain joins TRBV5-3 to TRBJ1-5; the match to TRBD1 covers 9 bases. TRBV5-3 is an ORF for which the function is uncertain. This CDR3 region has 17 residues. V gave up 4 bases and J gave up 1 base; unmatched junction bases: 9. CDR3 in amino acids: CARSPLGDRASNQPQHF. The CDR3 DNA follows: TGTGCCAGAAGCCCCTTAGGGGACAGGGCAAGCAATCAGCCCCAGCATTTT.

This clone showed up just a few times. Other DNA sequences from this sample encode an identical CDR3 as well. The V call is TRBV18, the J call TRBJ1-1; 8 bases are a match to TRBD1. V gave up 0 bases and J gave up 6 bases; unmatched junction bases: 9. The V gene's germline CDR1 is KGHSH and CDR2 LQKENI. The CDR3 extends over 16 amino acids. For the CDR3, the DNA is TGTGCCAGCTCACCACCGTCCCAGGGGGCGGCGGCTGAAGCTTTCTTT. Protein: CASSPPSQGAAAEAFF.

J is TRBJ2-4 and V is TRBV11-2; no definite D call. V shed 7 bases and J shed 2 bases, with 18 bases lying between them. The CDR3 covers 16 residues. Germline V gives CDR1 SGHAT, CDR2 FQNNGV. The CDR3 loop is CASTTTGGRTKNIQYF. The DNA of the CDR3 is TGTGCCAGCACCACAACCGGTGGGCGCACCAAAAACATTCAGTACTTC.

V gene TRBV2 combines with J gene TRBJ1-1, with D perhaps matching TRBD1 (6 bases). Trimming left V 9 bases short and J 4 bases short, with 12 bases between. Germline V gene sequence: CDR1 SNHLY, CDR2 FYNNEI. The CDR3 has 12 amino acids. The CDR3 region is CASKRGGTEAFF. DNA of the CDR3: TGTGCCAGTAAGAGGGGGGGCACTGAAGCTTTCTTT.

The V call is TRBV18, the J call TRBJ2-7, with TRBD1 matching 8 bases. CDR1 and CDR2 (germline): KGHSH, LQKENI. The CDR3 runs 14 residues. J gave up 6 bases and V 2 bases, and 6 bases lay outside the gene matches. CDR3 sequence: CASSPGQGAFEQYF. CDR3 in DNA: TGTGCCAGCTCACCAGGCCAGGGGGCATTCGAGCAGTACTTC.

Concerning this clone itself: A much more abundant neighbour one base away suggests this may be a read error. Other DNA sequences in the same sample also yield this CDR3. V usage is TRBV2 and J usage is TRBJ2-1; TRBD2 matches at 13 bases. V gave up 3 bases and J gave up 4 bases; unmatched junction bases: 0. This CDR3 comprises 15 residues. Germline loops: CDR1 SNHLY, CDR2 FYNNEI. The CDR3 reads CASSEGLAGYNEQFF. Written as DNA, the CDR3 is TGTGCCAGCAGTGAGGGACTAGCGGGGTACAATGAGCAGTTCTTC.

The chain is built from TRBV19 and TRBJ2-1; D is unclear. Germline CDR1 and CDR2: LNHDA and SQIVND (reference sequence). This CDR3 contains 17 residues. V gave up 6 bases and J gave up 2 bases, with 20 bases separating them. Written as DNA, the CDR3 is TGTGCCAGTAGCCGGGCCCGCCTCACGGGCACCTACAATGAGCAGTTCTTC. Its translation: CASSRARLTGTYNEQFF.

The V call is TRBV2, the J call TRBJ2-7; possible D gene TRBD2, 6 bases. CDR3 size: 11 residues. V lost 7 bases to trimming and J lost 9 bases, with 13 bases between them. Germline V gene sequence: CDR1 SNHLY, CDR2 FYNNEI. The CDR3 DNA is TGTGCCAGCACCTCTGTGGGAGGGCAGTACTTC. This sequence encodes CASTSVGGQYF.

This clone came up a few times. Being one base from a much bigger clone, this may be a read error. The missing conserved phenylalanine or tryptophan at the end of this CDR3 makes a read error likely. This chain connects TRBV18 to TRBJ1-3, with 12 bases matching TRBD1. V was clipped by 4 bases and J by 1 base; unmatched bases: 8. Germline CDR1 is KGHSH and CDR2 is LQKENI. The length of the CDR3 is 18 residues. The CDR3 region has the DNA TGTGCCAGCTCACGTTACGGGACAGGGGGCAGTTCTGGAAACACCATATATTCT. Encoded protein: CASSRYGTGGSSGNTIYS.

V is TRBV10-3 and J is TRBJ2-5; 12 nucleotides line up with TRBD1. Per the germline V gene, CDR1 is ENHRY and CDR2 is SYGVKD. This CDR3 has 16 residues. V trimming: 5 bases; J trimming: 5 bases; junction bases outside the gene matches: 9. CDR3 protein: CAISTRDRGLGETQYF. The DNA for the CDR3 is TGTGCCATCAGTACCCGGGACAGGGGGCTCGGGGAGACCCAGTACTTC.

The gene calls are TRBV7-2 and TRBJ1-5; perhaps TRBD1 as D (6 bases). The V gene lost 5 bases and the J gene lost 2 bases, with 16 bases spanning the gap. Per germline, CDR1 SGHTA and CDR2 FQGNSA. The CDR3 loop spans 16 amino acids. The CDR3 DNA reads TGTGCCAGCAGCCCCCAAGGGGGATCGGGCAATCAGCCCCAGCATTTT. Amino acids: CASSPQGGSGNQPQHF.

V gene TRBV4-2 combines with J gene TRBJ2-7; the D call may be TRBD1 or TRBD2 (5 bases each). CDR1 and CDR2 (germline): LGHNA, YNFKEQ. The CDR3 spans 14 residues. Trimming left V 4 bases short and J 6 bases short, with 16 bases between. CDR3 in DNA: TGTGCCAGCAGCCTGGGACCCGGTGGGAGCGAGCAGTACTTC. It encodes CASSLGPGGSEQYF.

The V call is TRBV4-3, the J call TRBJ2-2, with a possible D match to TRBD1 (5 bases). The CDR3 has 15 residues. The germline V gene encodes CDR1 LGHNA and CDR2 YSLEER. The V and J ends lost 5 bases and 3 bases respectively, with 13 bases between them. The CDR3 sequence: CASSGHPKDTGELFF. The CDR3 DNA sequence: TGCGCCAGCAGCGGACACCCGAAGGACACCGGGGAGCTGTTTTTT.

This clone was detected only a few times. The same CDR3 also results from other DNA sequences found in this sample. The chain employs TRBV28 and TRBJ1-2; perhaps TRBD1 as D (5 bases). The CDR3 loop spans 12 amino acids. V shed 2 bases and J shed 4 bases, with 5 bases lying between them. In germline, CDR1 is MDHEN, CDR2 SYDVKM. CDR3 in amino acids: CASSLQGYGYTF. CDR3 coding DNA: TGTGCCAGCAGTTTACAGGGCTATGGCTACACCTTC.

The sample holds many counts of this clone. The rearrangement uses TRBV6-5 and TRBJ1-5, with 9 nucleotides matching TRBD1. J gave up 2 bases and V 1 base, and 3 bases lay outside the gene matches. Per germline, CDR1 MNHEY and CDR2 SVGAGI. This CDR3 comprises 16 residues. The CDR3 region has the DNA TGTGCCAGCAGTTACTGGTGGACAGGGGGCAATCAGCCCCAGCATTTT. It translates to CASSYWWTGGNQPQHF.

As concerns this clone: This sample includes further DNA sequences coding for the same CDR3. The chain is built from TRBV7-3 and TRBJ2-2; D remains unclear. V lost 2 bases, J lost 4 bases, and 8 bases lay in between. From germline, CDR1 is SGHTA and CDR2 FQGTGA. This CDR3 is 14 amino acids long. CDR3 in amino acids: CASSLGVGTGELFF. CDR3 coding DNA: TGTGCCAGCAGCTTAGGGGTGGGCACCGGGGAGCTGTTTTTT.

The CDR3 region has the DNA TGTGCCATCAGGCCTCCCCTCGAAACCGGGGAGCTGTTTTTT. This codes for CAIRPPLETGELFF. The chain recombines TRBV10-3 with TRBJ2-2; D is unclear. Trimming cost V 6 bases and J 5 bases, with 13 bases left between them. Germline CDR1 is ENHRY and CDR2 is SYGVKD. The CDR3 consists of 14 residues.

The V gene is TRBV27, the J gene TRBJ2-5; the D is unclear. Germline V gene data show CDR1 as MNHEY and CDR2 as SMNVEV (reference sequence). Deletions cut 5 bases from V and 5 bases from J, with 21 bases between. The CDR3 totals 16 residues. This CDR3 is CASSPLGLGVEETQYF. CDR3 in DNA: TGTGCCAGCAGTCCCCTGGGTCTGGGCGTTGAGGAGACCCAGTACTTC.

This chain links TRBV6-6 with TRBJ1-5; D is uncertain. CDR1 is MNHNY, CDR2 SVGAGI, per germline (reference sequence). The CDR3 loop spans 14 amino acids. With 8 bases removed from V and 2 bases from J, the gap between germline ends came to 13 bases. The CDR3 is CASEEAGGNQPQHF. CDR3 sequence (DNA): TGTGCCAGCGAGGAGGCAGGAGGCAATCAGCCCCAGCATTTT.

In this sample, this clone turned up once. This chain links TRBV7-7 with TRBJ1-2, with D uncertain. Germline V CDR1 and CDR2: SSHAT, FNYEAQ (reference sequence). CDR3 length: 15 amino acids. The germline V and J ends were trimmed by 5 bases and 4 bases, with 17 bases remaining between them. The CDR3 reads CASSPLGENGYGYTF. The CDR3, as DNA: TGTGCCAGCAGCCCACTTGGGGAAAACGGCTATGGCTACACCTTC.